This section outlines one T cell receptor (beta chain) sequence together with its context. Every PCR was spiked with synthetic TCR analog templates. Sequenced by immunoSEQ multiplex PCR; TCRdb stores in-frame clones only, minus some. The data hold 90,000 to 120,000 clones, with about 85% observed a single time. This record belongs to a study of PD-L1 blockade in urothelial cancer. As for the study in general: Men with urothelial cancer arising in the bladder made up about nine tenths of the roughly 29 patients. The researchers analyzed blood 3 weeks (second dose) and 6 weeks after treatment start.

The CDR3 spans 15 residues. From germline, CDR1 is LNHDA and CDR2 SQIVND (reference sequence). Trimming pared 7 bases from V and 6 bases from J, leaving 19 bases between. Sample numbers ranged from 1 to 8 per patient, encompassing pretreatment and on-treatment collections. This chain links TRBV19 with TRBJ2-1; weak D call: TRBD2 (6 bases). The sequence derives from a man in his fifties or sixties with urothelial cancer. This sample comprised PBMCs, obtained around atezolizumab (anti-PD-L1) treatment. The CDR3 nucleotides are TGTGCCAGTACCTCAGGAGGGCTCTGGGGCAATGAGCAGTTCTTC. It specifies CASTSGGLWGNEQFF.